Below, one T cell receptor beta chain is given with its context. As yet, its antigen is unknown. The CDR3 loop spans 16 amino acids. Germline lookup yields CDR1 SGHTA and CDR2 FQGTGA. V lost 0 bases to trimming and J lost 6 bases, with 18 bases between them. Reverse transcribing all isolated RNA meant expressed TCRB transcripts were sequenced. The protocol was immunoSEQ multiplex PCR, while the TCRdb copy is restricted to in-frame clones and leaves out a portion. The sample carries 95,000 to 150,000 clones, roughly a sixth recorded once. The data derive from a study of beta chain features in type 1 diabetes. Study in general: In all, approximately 110 million sorted cells from all samples were analyzed. Study-wide results and caveats: Sequencing of cDNA might inflate the share of cells that strongly express TCR. Type 1 diabetes patients showed a moderate but significant shortening of TCRB CDR3s in all four CD4+ subsets. The similarity of naive, central memory and Treg TCRB repertoires appeared greater among patients than among healthy donors.

A sort by CD45RO/CCR7/CD25/CD127/CD95/CD27 yielded CD4+ naive, central memory, regulatory and stem cell-like memory cells. The chain couples TRBV7-3 to TRBJ2-7, with D perhaps matching TRBD2 (6 bases). The sequence came from a man aged 18 to 29 with type 1 diabetes. Input material: central memory CD4+ T cells from blood. The CDR3 loop is CASSLTGGRSGSEQYF. In DNA form, the CDR3 reads TGTGCCAGCAGCTTAACGGGGGGAAGATCCGGCAGCGAGCAGTACTTC.